This T cell receptor (beta chain) stems from a study of cytomegalovirus exposure and HLA in healthy donors. Study-wide results and caveats: Later on, an analysis showed TCR association rates differing by HLA locus, with DRB1 the most and HLA-C the fewest.

A multiplex PCR was run with 60 Vbeta primers and 13 Jbeta primers. Assay: immunoSEQ multiplex PCR; the TCRdb copy retains only in-frame clones and omits some. The sample carries around 150,000 clones, under 85% recorded once. Details on this clone: Antigen unknown.

Germline V gene sequence: CDR1 MNHEY, CDR2 SMNVEV (reference sequence). The CDR3 covers 15 residues. The V and J ends lost 2 bases and 6 bases, in that order; junction bases with no gene match: 6. The chain is built from TRBV27 and TRBJ2-3; 9 positions match TRBD2. The receptor was derived from a man in his fifties in good health and CMV-seropositive. Material: PBMCs. The CDR3 is CASSLGLAGSDTQYF. DNA for the CDR3: TGTGCCAGCAGTTTAGGGCTAGCGGGGTCGGATACGCAGTATTTT.